A single sample gave rise to the 27 T cell receptor beta chains below, sequenced in a study of metastatic and nonmetastatic thyroid tumors. MiXCR re-clonotyped the PCR reads for TCRdb. The repertoire holds about 6,500 clones, with roughly two fifths as singletons. Thyroid surgery was performed in patients who had received no treatment beforehand. Sample: tumor tissue. The source of these receptors is a female donor with papillary thyroid cancer or a benign thyroid nodule (not recorded which). Some clones in this sample may be carry-over from other donors' samples.

The chain carries TRBV28 and TRBJ2-7, with a possible D match to TRBD2 (5 bases). V lost 8 bases, J lost 6 bases, and 20 bases lay in between. The CDR3 is 14 residues long. CDR1 is MDHEN, CDR2 SYDVKM, per germline. CDR3 protein: CASGTRAGWLEQYF. In nucleotides, the CDR3 is TGTGCCAGCGGCACGAGGGCAGGATGGCTCGAGCAGTACTTC.

This chain links TRBV19 with TRBJ1-5; possible D gene TRBD1, 5 bases. V shed 6 bases and J shed 1 base, with 16 bases lying between them. This CDR3 is 16 amino acids long. Germline CDR1 LNHDA, CDR2 SQIVND (reference sequence). CDR3 region: CASSPAAGTSNQPQHF. The CDR3 DNA reads TGTGCCAGTAGCCCCGCGGCAGGGACCAGCAATCAGCCCCAGCATTTT. Based on the CDR3 plus reference TRBV19 and TRBJ1-5, the full variable domain is DGGITQSPKYLFRKEGQNVTLSCEQNLNHDAMYWYRQDPGQGLRLIYYSQIVNDFQKGDIAEGYSVSREKKESFPLTVTSAQKNPTAFYLCASSPAAGTSNQPQHFGDGTRLSIL.

This clone has just one count. This chain connects TRBV11-2 to TRBJ2-7; D is unclear. Trimming pared 0 bases from V and 6 bases from J, leaving 15 bases between. CDR1 and CDR2 from the germline V gene are SGHAT and FQNNGV. This CDR3 region has 15 residues. CDR3 loop: CASSLEPAGVGEQYF. For the CDR3, the DNA is TGTGCCAGCAGCTTAGAACCTGCCGGAGTTGGCGAGCAGTACTTC.

This clone came up a few times. J is TRBJ1-2 and V is TRBV5-1; D possibly corresponds to TRBD1 (5 bases). There are 14 residues in the CDR3. V lost 0 bases, J lost 10 bases, and 16 bases lay in between. In germline, CDR1 is SGHRS, CDR2 YFSETQ. The CDR3: CASSLEPGRTNYTF. CDR3 nucleotides: TGCGCCAGCAGCTTGGAACCGGGACGAACCAACTACACCTTC. The whole variable domain, remainder taken from reference TRBV5-1 and TRBJ1-2, is KAGVTQTPRYLIKTRGQQVTLSCSPISGHRSVSWYQQTPGQGLQFLFEYFSETQRNKGNFPGRFSGRQFSNSRSEMNVSTLELGDSALYLCASSLEPGRTNYTFGSGTRLTVV.

This sequence joins TRBV19 and TRBJ2-7; TRBD1 matches at 10 bases. J gave up 5 bases and V 2 bases, and 3 bases lay outside the gene matches. CDR3 length: 14 residues. CDR1 is LNHDA and CDR2 is SQIVND in the germline V gene (reference sequence). The CDR3 loop is CASSIRQGANEQYF. CDR3 bases: TGTGCCAGTAGTATACGACAGGGGGCTAACGAGCAGTACTTC.

V usage is TRBV11-2 and J usage is TRBJ2-1; unclear D gene. This CDR3 region has 15 residues. Germline V CDR1 and CDR2: SGHAT, FQNNGV. Deletions cut 10 bases from V and 8 bases from J, with 24 bases between. The CDR3 loop is CAIPTMASILDEQFF. The CDR3, as DNA: TGTGCCATCCCGACAATGGCGAGTATCCTTGATGAGCAGTTCTTC.

The chain joins TRBV18 to TRBJ1-1; weak D call: TRBD1 (5 bases). The germline CDR1 and CDR2 sequences are KGHSH and LQKENI. V lost 2 bases and J lost 3, with 10 bases in between. This CDR3 is built from 14 residues. In DNA, the CDR3 is TGTGCCAGCTCACCAGGGGCGGGGGACACTGAAGCTTTCTTT. Its translation: CASSPGAGDTEAFF.

V and J are TRBV5-1 and TRBJ1-6; 12 nucleotides line up with TRBD1. V lost 4 bases and J lost 3; bases outside the gene matches: 11. This CDR3 has 19 amino acids. In germline, CDR1 is SGHRS, CDR2 YFSETQ. CDR3 nucleotide sequence: TGCGCCAGCAGCCCGGACGGGACAGGGGGCTGGGACTATAATTCACCCCTCCACTTT. Translating gives CASSPDGTGGWDYNSPLHF.

V gene TRBV4-3 combines with J gene TRBJ1-2; 10 bases are shared with TRBD1. V was pared by 0 bases and J by 2 bases, with 3 bases of the junction left unmatched. The length of the CDR3 is 16 residues. CDR1 is LGHNA and CDR2 is YSLEER in the germline V gene. CDR3 DNA: TGCGCCAGCAGCCAAGATCGGGACAGGGGAAACTATGGCTACACCTTC. It encodes CASSQDRDRGNYGYTF.

This chain uses TRBV20-1 with TRBJ2-7; TRBD1 matches 10 bases. The CDR3 extends over 15 amino acids. From germline, CDR1 is DFQATT and CDR2 SNEGSKA (reference sequence). V gave up 3 bases and J gave up 5 bases; unmatched junction bases: 10. CDR3 in amino acids: CSASDWDRGRDEQYF. In DNA, the CDR3 is TGCAGTGCTAGTGATTGGGACAGGGGTAGAGACGAGCAGTACTTC.

The V call is TRBV11-2, the J call TRBJ2-7; D not certain. V was trimmed by 3 bases and J by 3 bases, leaving 9 bases between them. The CDR3 is made up of 13 amino acids. Looked up from germline, CDR1 is SGHAT and CDR2 is FQNNGV. The CDR3 loop reads CASSLGAVYEQYF. CDR3 bases: TGTGCCAGCAGCTTGGGCGCGGTCTACGAGCAGTACTTC.

In this sample, this clone turned up a few times. This chain uses TRBV19 with TRBJ2-7; 8 positions match TRBD2. CDR3 length: 15 amino acids. Germline trimming cut 5 bases from V and 3 bases from J; bases unmatched to any gene: 9. Per the germline V gene, CDR1 is LNHDA and CDR2 is SQIVND (reference sequence). This CDR3 reads CASSPSGGGRYEQYF. For the CDR3, the DNA is TGTGCCAGTAGTCCCTCCGGGGGGGGACGCTACGAGCAGTACTTC.

This clone has only one observation. The chain couples TRBV4-2 to TRBJ2-7; D may match TRBD1 or TRBD2 (5 bases each). The CDR3 covers 17 residues. V gave up 4 bases and J gave up 4 bases, with 23 bases separating them. The germline gives CDR1 LGHNA, CDR2 YNFKEQ. The CDR3 is CASSPRWGTPKPYEQYF. The CDR3, as DNA: TGTGCCAGCAGCCCGCGCTGGGGGACCCCGAAACCTTACGAGCAGTACTTC.

This clone was detected only a few times. This chain connects TRBV3-1 to TRBJ2-7; 11 bases fit TRBD2. V was clipped by 1 base and J by 3 bases; unmatched bases: 2. This CDR3 comprises 15 residues. Germline V gives CDR1 LGHDT, CDR2 YNNKEL (reference sequence). CDR3 loop: CASSQATSGSYEQYF. CDR3 DNA: TGTGCCAGCAGCCAAGCCACTAGCGGGAGCTACGAGCAGTACTTC.

The chain couples TRBV5-1 to TRBJ2-1; D is perhaps TRBD1 (5 bases). V was clipped by 2 bases and J by 9 bases, with 18 bases between them. Germline CDR1 and CDR2: SGHRS and YFSETQ. This CDR3 has 15 amino acids. The CDR3 protein is CASSLTPGLGSEQFF. The CDR3 DNA is TGCGCCAGCAGCTTAACCCCAGGGTTGGGTAGTGAGCAGTTCTTC.

V gene TRBV2 combines with J gene TRBJ1-1, with a tentative D call TRBD1 (6 bases). The CDR3 totals 13 residues. Germline CDR1 and CDR2: SNHLY and FYNNEI. Between the trimmed V and J ends, which lost 6 bases and 1 base, there was a span of 9 bases. The CDR3 nucleotides read TGTGCCAGCAGAGGGACACAGAACACTGAAGCTTTCTTT. Translation: CASRGTQNTEAFF.

This clone appeared a few times. The chain couples TRBV6-1 to TRBJ2-7; 12 bases map to TRBD2. The V gene's germline CDR1 is MNHNS and CDR2 SASEGT. V dropped 5 bases and J dropped 5; count of bases not matched to a gene: 7. This CDR3 has 15 amino acids. CDR3 nucleotides: TGTGCCAGCAGTTCAACGACTAGCGGGAGTGACGAGCAGTACTTC. It encodes CASSSTTSGSDEQYF.

The CDR3 sequence: CASSQGVGRKNTEAFF. The DNA of the CDR3 is TGTGCCAGCAGCCAAGGGGTAGGCAGAAAGAACACTGAAGCTTTCTTT. This chain joins TRBV4-2 and TRBJ1-1; no definite D call. V gave up 1 base and J gave up 1 base, with 13 bases separating them. The CDR3 has 16 residues. Germline CDR1 reads LGHNA; CDR2 reads YNFKEQ.

This clone showed up just a few times. This rearrangement joins TRBV28 to TRBJ2-2, with D possibly matching TRBD2 (6 bases). Germline CDR1 is MDHEN and CDR2 is SYDVKM. The CDR3 sequence is 16 residues long. With 4 bases removed from V and 4 bases from J, the gap between germline ends came to 16 bases. CDR3 DNA sequence: TGTGCCAGCAGTTCTCCCGTTATGGGAGGCACCGGGGAGCTGTTTTTT. It translates to CASSSPVMGGTGELFF. Using reference TRBV28 and TRBJ2-2 for the parts outside the CDR3, the full variable domain is DVKVTQSSRYLVKRTGEKVFLECVQDMDHENMFWYRQDPGLGLRLIYFSYDVKMKEKGDIPEGYSVSREKKERFSLILESASTNQTSMYLCASSSPVMGGTGELFFGEGSRLTVL.

This clone was counted only a few times. CDR3: CASSEMGIGYTF. The CDR3 DNA is TGCGCCAGCAGTGAGATGGGGATTGGCTACACCTTC. J is TRBJ1-2 and V is TRBV10-2, with D uncertain. This CDR3 region has 12 residues. In germline, CDR1 is WSHSY, CDR2 SAAADI. The V and J ends lost 2 bases and 7 bases respectively, with 8 bases between them.

Within the sample, this clone is medium-sized. The rearrangement links TRBV2 to TRBJ2-3; D is ambiguous. Trimming took 5 bases from V and 2 from J, leaving 8 bases between them. The length of the CDR3 is 13 residues. CDR1 is SNHLY and CDR2 is FYNNEI in the germline V gene. The CDR3 spells CASSTEYTDTQYF. DNA of the CDR3: TGTGCCAGCAGTACAGAGTACACAGATACGCAGTATTTT.

The V and J genes are TRBV5-1 and TRBJ2-7; 12 positions agree with TRBD2. The germline V gene encodes CDR1 SGHRS and CDR2 YFSETQ. V trimming: 0 bases; J trimming: 5 bases; junction bases outside the gene matches: 9. This CDR3 has 17 amino acids. CDR3 DNA: TGCGCCAGCAGCTTGGAGGCTAGCGGGAGGGTTTGGAACGAGCAGTACTTC. Translating gives CASSLEASGRVWNEQYF.

CDR3 region: CASSQDLVRSTEQFF. The CDR3 DNA reads TGTGCCAGCAGCCAAGATCTTGTCCGGAGTACGGAGCAGTTCTTC. The rearrangement uses TRBV3-1 and TRBJ2-1, with unresolved D. The CDR3 runs 15 residues. The germline gives CDR1 LGHDT, CDR2 YNNKEL (reference sequence). Trimming removed 0 bases at V and 10 bases at J, with 16 bases between.

This sequence joins TRBV20-1 and TRBJ2-7; 11 nucleotides agree with TRBD2. CDR1 and CDR2 (germline): DFQATT, SNEGSKA (reference sequence). V dropped 5 bases and J dropped 2; count of bases not matched to a gene: 11. This CDR3 spans 16 amino acids. CDR3 DNA sequence: TGCAGTGCTCCACATCCGGGACTAGCGGCAGCCTACGAGCAGTACTTC. Translation: CSAPHPGLAAAYEQYF.

The table lists this clone with a few counts. This chain connects TRBV6-5 to TRBJ2-6; no clear D. Trimming left V 0 bases short and J 2 bases short, with 5 bases between. The CDR3 is 15 amino acids. Germline-derived CDR1 and CDR2 are MNHEY and SVGAGI. CDR3 sequence reads: CASSYSVAGANVLTF. CDR3 DNA sequence: TGTGCCAGCAGTTACTCAGTGGCTGGGGCCAACGTCCTGACTTTC.

In its sample, this clone was seen a few times. The chain couples TRBV6-1 to TRBJ1-5; D ambiguous. Germline V CDR1 and CDR2: MNHNS, SASEGT. The CDR3 consists of 13 residues. The V end lost 6 bases, the J end lost 2 bases, and 8 bases lay between the germline ends. The CDR3 region has the DNA TGTGCCAGCAGCAAGATGGGCAATCAGCCCCAGCATTTT. Its protein is CASSKMGNQPQHF.

In its sample, this clone was seen many times. This may come from a read error, since a much larger clone is one base off. Other DNA sequences within the sample encode an identical CDR3. V usage is TRBV3-1 and J usage is TRBJ2-7; TRBD1 matches at 9 bases. In germline, CDR1 is LGHDT, CDR2 YNNKEL (reference sequence). The CDR3 is made up of 14 amino acids. CDR3 in amino acids: CASSWTGAPYEQYF. The CDR3 bases are TGCGCCAGCAGCTGGACAGGGGCACCCTACGAGCAGTACTTC.